Listed here are 5 T cell receptor beta chains from one sample, sequenced in a study of blood T cell repertoires in COVID-19. Libraries were prepared by immunoSEQ multiplex PCR; TCRdb keeps only in-frame clonotypes and omits some of them. The top ten hold approximately 10% of the sample, which has some 200,000 clones, roughly 88% seen once. Sequencing was carried out using peripheral blood. These TCRs come from a man in his fifties or sixties with active or convalescent COVID-19.

V usage is TRBV6-4 and J usage is TRBJ2-2, with 7 bases lining up with TRBD1. This CDR3 is 14 amino acids long. The V gene end was trimmed by 5 bases and the J gene end by 5 bases; junction bases not matched to a gene: 5. Germline-derived CDR1 and CDR2 are MRHNA and SNTAGT. The CDR3 nucleotides read TGTGCCAGCAGTCTAGGGGGCGAAACCGGGGAGCTGTTTTTT. Translation gives CASSLGGETGELFF.

The CDR3: CASSVSAGGPFLNEQFF. CDR3 sequence (DNA): TGTGCCAGCAGCGTAAGCGCGGGGGGGCCGTTTCTCAATGAGCAGTTCTTC. The chain links TRBV9 to TRBJ2-1; 9 bases line up with TRBD2. The germline V gene encodes CDR1 SGDLS and CDR2 YYNGEE. Germline trimming cut 1 base from V and 6 bases from J; bases unmatched to any gene: 11. The CDR3 length is 17 residues.

This clone came up once. The chain combines TRBV29-1 with TRBJ2-3; D might be TRBD2 (6 bases). Germline V gene sequence: CDR1 SQVTM, CDR2 ANQGSEA. This CDR3 has 14 residues. V was pared by 6 bases and J by 1 base, with 14 bases between. The CDR3 sequence: CSVPLGGGTDTQYF. DNA for the CDR3: TGCAGCGTCCCCTTAGGCGGGGGCACAGATACGCAGTATTTT.

CDR3 region: CASSLDRNSGANVLTF. The CDR3 nucleotides are TGTGCCAGCAGCTTAGACAGGAACTCTGGGGCCAACGTCCTGACTTTC. The chain is built from TRBV7-2 and TRBJ2-6, with a weak D call TRBD1 (5 bases). Germline V lookup: CDR1 SGHTA, CDR2 FQGNSA. Trimming pared 1 base from V and 0 bases from J, leaving 7 bases between. This CDR3 has 16 amino acids.

The chain has TRBV18 and TRBJ2-3; 9 nucleotides match TRBD1. The CDR3 contains 15 residues. Germline V gives CDR1 KGHSH, CDR2 LQKENI. V lost 2 bases, J lost 4 bases, and 4 bases stayed unmatched. The CDR3 here is CASSPATGGPDTQYF. The CDR3 bases are TGTGCCAGCTCACCAGCGACAGGGGGACCAGATACGCAGTATTTT. Using reference TRBV18 and TRBJ2-3 for the parts outside the CDR3, the full variable domain is NAGVMQNPRHLVRRRGQEARLRCSPMKGHSHVYWYRQLPEEGLKFMVYLQKENIIDESGMPKERFSAEFPKEGPSILRIQQVVRGDSAAYFCASSPATGGPDTQYFGPGTRLTVL.